This TCR beta chain was sequenced for a study of OX40 agonist ivuxolimab in advanced cancers. The J segment lost 5 bases and the V segment lost 5 bases, leaving 6 bases of the junction unmatched. The CDR3 covers 15 residues. The repertoire was sequenced with immunoSEQ multiplex PCR; TCRdb's copy has only in-frame clones and lacks some. The data contain about 110,000 clones, 91% of them singletons. This chain links TRBV23-1 with TRBJ1-6, with 7 bases matching TRBD1. TRBV23-1 is an open reading frame whose function is uncertain. The source is an adult with an advanced solid tumor such as melanoma, head and neck, liver or kidney cancer. The specimen was CD4+ or CD8+ T cells sorted from blood, collected in a trial of the OX40 agonist ivuxolimab. The CDR3 protein is CASSRAGGNNSPLHF. The CDR3 DNA reads TGCGCCAGCAGTAGAGCAGGGGGGAATAATTCACCCCTCCACTTT.